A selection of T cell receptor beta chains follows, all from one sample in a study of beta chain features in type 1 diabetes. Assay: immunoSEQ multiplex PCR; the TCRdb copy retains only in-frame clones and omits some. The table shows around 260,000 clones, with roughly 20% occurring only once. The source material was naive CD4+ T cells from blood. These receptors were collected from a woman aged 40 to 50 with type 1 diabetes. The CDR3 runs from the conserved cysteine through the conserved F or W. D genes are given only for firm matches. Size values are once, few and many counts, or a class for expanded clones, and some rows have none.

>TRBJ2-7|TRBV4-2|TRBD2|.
TGTGCCAGCAGCCAAGGGAGCGGGGGGAGCTCCTACGAGCAGTACTTC
CASSQGSGGSSYEQYF
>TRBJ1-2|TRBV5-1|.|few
TGCGCCAGCAGCTTGTTGTCAGAATATGGCTACACCTTC
CASSLLSEYGYTF
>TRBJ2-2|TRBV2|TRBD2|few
TGTGCCAGCAGCTTAGCGGGAGGGAGAAAAACCGGGGAGCTGTTTTTT
CASSLAGGRKTGELFF
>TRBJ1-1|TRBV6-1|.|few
TGTGCCAGCAGCCAACATACAGGGAACACTGAAGCTTTCTTT
CASSQHTGNTEAFF
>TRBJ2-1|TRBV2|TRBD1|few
TGTGCCAGCAGTCCACAGGGGAGCTCCTACAATGAGCAGTTCTTC
CASSPQGSSYNEQFF
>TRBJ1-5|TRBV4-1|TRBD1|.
TGCGCCAGCAGCTCTCCAAGGGGAACAGGGGGAACGAATCAGCCCCAGCATTTT
CASSSPRGTGGTNQPQHF
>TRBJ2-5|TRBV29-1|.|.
TGCAGCTTACGGACCGCGGGGGAGACCCAGTACTTC
CSLRTAGETQYF
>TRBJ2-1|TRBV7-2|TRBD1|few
TGTGCCAGCAGCTTAGCCGGGACAGGGGGCCGTCGGTGGCAGTTCTTC
CASSLAGTGGRRWQFF
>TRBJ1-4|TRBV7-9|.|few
TGTGCCGCCGGGATCCCTGAAAAACTGTTTTTT
CAAGIPEKLFF
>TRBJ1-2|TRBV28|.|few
TGTGCCAGCAGTAGCCTCGACAGCTATGGCTACACCTTC
CASSSLDSYGYTF
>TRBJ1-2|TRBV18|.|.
TGTGCCTCCGCGGGGGGCGCGGACTATGGCTACACCTTC
CASAGGADYGYTF
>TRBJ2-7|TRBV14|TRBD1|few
TGTGCCAGCAGCTTCCGGGACAGGGATTCCTACGAGCAGTACTTC
CASSFRDRDSYEQYF
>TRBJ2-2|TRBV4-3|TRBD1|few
TGCGCCAGCAGCCAACTTAAGGGGACAGGGAACACCGGGGAGCTGTTTTTT
CASSQLKGTGNTGELFF
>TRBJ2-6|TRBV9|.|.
TGTGCCAGCAGCCCCCACTCTGGGGCCAACGTCCTGACTTTC
CASSPHSGANVLTF
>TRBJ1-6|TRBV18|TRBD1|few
TGTGCCAGCTCACCAGGACAGGGGCTAAACTCACCCCTCCACTTT
CASSPGQGLNSPLHF
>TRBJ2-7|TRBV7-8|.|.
TGTGCCAGCAGCCGAGGGAGTGCGTCCTACGAGCAGTACTTC
CASSRGSASYEQYF
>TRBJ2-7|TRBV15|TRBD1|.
TGTGCCACCAGACCTAGGGACAGTTACGAGCAGTACTTC
CATRPRDSYEQYF
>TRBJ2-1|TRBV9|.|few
TGTGCCAGCTCCACAGGGGTCGGGGGCTACAATGAGCAGTTCTTC
CASSTGVGGYNEQFF
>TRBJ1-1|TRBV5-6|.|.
TGTGCCAGCAGCCCGGTCGGAACAGGATACACTGAAGCTTTCTTT
CASSPVGTGYTEAFF
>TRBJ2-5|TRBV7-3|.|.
TGTGCCAGCAGCTTAACTGCGGGGGCGGGGGAGACCCAGTACTTC
CASSLTAGAGETQYF
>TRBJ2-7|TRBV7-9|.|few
TGTGCCAGCAGCTTGGCCAGTTTCCACGAGCAGTACTTC
CASSLASFHEQYF
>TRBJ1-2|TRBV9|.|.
TGTGCCAGCAGCGTGCGGGGGGACGGTGGAGGCTACACCTTC
CASSVRGDGGGYTF
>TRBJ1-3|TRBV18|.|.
TGTGCCAGCTCACCAGTGCCGGACTTCTCCTCTGGAAACACCATATATTTT
CASSPVPDFSSGNTIYF
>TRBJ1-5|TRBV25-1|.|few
TGTGCCAGCAGTGAATCAGGGGCACTCAATCAGCCCCAGCATTTT
CASSESGALNQPQHF
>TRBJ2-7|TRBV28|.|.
TGTGCCAGCAGTCAGGGCAGGGAGGATTACGAGCAGTACTTC
CASSQGREDYEQYF
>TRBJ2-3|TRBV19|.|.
TGTGCCAGTAGTATCGGCGGTAACACAGATACGCAGTATTTT
CASSIGGNTDTQYF
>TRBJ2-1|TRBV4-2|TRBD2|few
TGTGCCAGCAGCCAAGCTCCACGTCTAGCGGGGGGGGTGAATGAGCAGTTCTTC
CASSQAPRLAGGVNEQFF
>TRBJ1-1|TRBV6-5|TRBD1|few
TGTGCCAGCAGTAGGGACAGGGTGAGGACTGAAGCTTTCTTT
CASSRDRVRTEAFF
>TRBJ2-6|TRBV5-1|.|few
TGCGCCAGCAGCTTAACCCCCACACCTGGGGCCAACGTCCTGACTTTC
CASSLTPTPGANVLTF
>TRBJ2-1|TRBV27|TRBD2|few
TGTGCCAGCAGTTTAATATCTAGCGGGGGGGCCGTCGAGCAGTTCTTC
CASSLISSGGAVEQFF
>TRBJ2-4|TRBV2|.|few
TGTGCCAGCAGTGGGGCCTACATTCAGTACTTC
CASSGAYIQYF
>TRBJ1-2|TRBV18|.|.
TGTGCCAGCTCACGGGCAGAAGCTCAATATGGCTACACCTTC
CASSRAEAQYGYTF
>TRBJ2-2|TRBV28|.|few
TGTGCCAGCAGTTCCCTACTGAAAACCGGGGAGCTGTTTTTT
CASSSLLKTGELFF
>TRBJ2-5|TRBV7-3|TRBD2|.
TGTGCCAGCAGCCCTCGGGGGAGCGGGAGACCAGGGACCCAGTACTTC
CASSPRGSGRPGTQYF
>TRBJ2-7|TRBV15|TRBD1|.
TGTGCCACCAGCAAAGGACAGGGACAGGGCCTTTACGAGCAGTACTTC
CATSKGQGQGLYEQYF
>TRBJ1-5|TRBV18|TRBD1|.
TGTGCCAGCTCACTCGGGACAGGGGAGGATCAGCCCCAGCATTTT
CASSLGTGEDQPQHF
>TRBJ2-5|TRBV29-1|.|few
TGCAGCGCCCAACGGGGAGTCCAAGAGACCCAGTACTTC
CSAQRGVQETQYF
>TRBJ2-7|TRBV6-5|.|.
TGTGCCAGCAGTTACTCCGGACAGAACTACGAGCAGTACTTC
CASSYSGQNYEQYF
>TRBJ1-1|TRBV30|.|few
TGTGCCTGGGGTATAGGGGCTGAAGCTTTCTTT
CAWGIGAEAFF
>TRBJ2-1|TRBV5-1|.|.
TGCGCCAGCAGCTTGTTTGGCGACGGGAACGGCAATGAGCAGTTCTTC
CASSLFGDGNGNEQFF
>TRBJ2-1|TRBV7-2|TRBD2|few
TGTGCCAGCAGCTTAGCCGGGACTAGCGGAACAATGAGGCAGTTCTTC
CASSLAGTSGTMRQFF
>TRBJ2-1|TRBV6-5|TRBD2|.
TGTGCCAGCAGAGCTAGCGGGGGCTGGGATGAGCAGTTCTTC
CASRASGGWDEQFF